Listed here are 20 T cell receptor beta chains from one sample, sequenced in a study of blood T cell repertoires in COVID-19. The repertoire was sequenced with immunoSEQ multiplex PCR; TCRdb's copy has only in-frame clones and lacks some. The repertoire consists of approximately 250,000 clones, with 83% occurring once and the leading ten covering roughly 5.5%. Sequencing input: peripheral blood. Receptors originate from a human donor in a cohort sampled during active COVID-19.

J is TRBJ1-4 and V is TRBV12-3 or TRBV12-4, with D uncertain. This CDR3 has 13 amino acids. Trimming pared 3 bases from V and 4 bases from J, leaving 6 bases between. CDR3 region: CASSFGNNEKLFF. The CDR3 DNA is TGTGCCAGCAGTTTCGGGAATAATGAAAAACTGTTTTTT.

The J gene is TRBJ2-3, the V gene TRBV4-1; D gene ambiguous. V was shortened by 0 bases and J by 4 bases, with 8 bases between the two germline ends. CDR1 is MGHRA and CDR2 is YSYEKL in the germline V gene. The CDR3 contains 14 residues. In DNA, the CDR3 is TGCGCCAGCAGCCAAGATCCCACATCAGATACGCAGTATTTT. It is translated as CASSQDPTSDTQYF.

With regard to this clone: Different DNA sequences within this sample yield the same CDR3. The rearrangement links TRBV7-6 to TRBJ2-1; 12 nucleotides agree with TRBD2. The trim removed 3 bases at V and 6 bases at J, leaving 3 bases unmatched. The CDR3 is 15 amino acids. The germline V gene has CDR1 SGHVS and CDR2 FNYEAQ. The CDR3 region has the DNA TGTGCCAGCAGCTTGCTAGCGGGAGGGGGCAATGAGCAGTTCTTC. Translating it yields CASSLLAGGGNEQFF.

V is TRBV6-5 and J is TRBJ2-1; TRBD2 might be the D (6 bases). V lost 7 bases and J 2 bases, leaving 15 bases between the germline ends. This CDR3 has 15 amino acids. Germline V CDR1 and CDR2: MNHEY, SVGAGI. CDR3 bases: TGTGCCAGCACCGACAGCGGGTCCCCCTACAATGAGCAGTTCTTC. It is translated as CASTDSGSPYNEQFF.

V gene TRBV10-3 combines with J gene TRBJ2-1; the D gene is possibly TRBD1 (6 bases). V was trimmed by 7 bases and J by 3 bases, leaving 13 bases between them. Germline V gene sequence: CDR1 ENHRY, CDR2 SYGVKD. There are 14 residues in the CDR3. CDR3 amino acids: CAIKTDSVYNEQFF. The CDR3 region has the DNA TGTGCCATCAAGACGGACAGTGTCTACAATGAGCAGTTCTTC.

The gene calls are TRBV6-5 and TRBJ2-1, with TRBD1 matching 10 bases. V shed 7 bases and J 1 base; nucleotides not matched to a gene: 4. CDR1 and CDR2 (germline): MNHEY, SVGAGI. This CDR3 contains 15 residues. CDR3 amino acids: CASNRGQGSYNEQFF. As DNA, the CDR3 is TGTGCCAGCAATAGGGGACAGGGGTCCTACAATGAGCAGTTCTTC.

The V and J genes are TRBV2 and TRBJ1-4; D uncertain. CDR1 SNHLY and CDR2 FYNNEI come from the germline V gene. V lost 3 bases and J lost 7, with 12 bases in between. The CDR3 length is 14 residues. CDR3 in amino acids: CASSERPGSEKLFF. CDR3 coding DNA: TGTGCCAGCAGTGAGAGGCCTGGGAGTGAAAAACTGTTTTTT.

The chain recombines TRBV13 with TRBJ2-1; D possibly corresponds to TRBD2 (6 bases). The CDR3 spans 15 residues. Germline lookup yields CDR1 PRHDT and CDR2 FYEKMQ (reference sequence). With 7 bases removed from V and 0 bases from J, the gap between germline ends came to 13 bases. CDR3 region: CASNAEGNSYNEQFF. The CDR3 nucleotides are TGTGCCAGCAACGCGGAGGGAAACTCCTACAATGAGCAGTTCTTC.

This clone has a handful of counts. V is TRBV30 and J is TRBJ1-2; TRBD1 matches 8 bases. Germline loops: CDR1 GTSNPN, CDR2 SVGIG (reference sequence). CDR3 length equals 13 residues. J gave up 7 bases and V 2 bases, and 6 bases lay outside the gene matches. DNA for the CDR3: TGTGCCTGGAGTCCAACAGGGGGAAGTGGCTACACCTTC. Residues: CAWSPTGGSGYTF.

Turning to this clone: Other DNA sequences from this sample encode an identical CDR3 as well. This chain uses TRBV7-6 with TRBJ1-6; D not certain. The germline gives CDR1 SGHVS, CDR2 FNYEAQ. The CDR3 loop spans 14 amino acids. V lost 2 bases, J lost 6 bases, and 8 bases lay in between. The CDR3 protein is CASSLRGLNSPLHF. The CDR3, as DNA: TGTGCCAGCAGCTTACGTGGGCTTAATTCACCCCTCCACTTT.

J is TRBJ2-1 and V is TRBV21-1; no DNA check was done on the table's D call, TRBD1. TRBV21-1 is a documented pseudogene. This CDR3 contains 20 residues. The CDR3 coding sequence is TGTGCCAGCAGCAAAGGGTTGGGGGACATAAGGAATATTGATCTCAATGAGCAGTTCTTC. Protein: CASSKGLGDIRNIDLNEQFF.

In the case of this clone: Other DNA sequences from this sample encode an identical CDR3 as well. The rearrangement uses TRBV9 and TRBJ1-3; possibly TRBD1 for D (6 bases). Germline V CDR1 and CDR2: SGDLS, YYNGEE. V dropped 0 bases and J dropped 2 bases, with 12 bases sitting between them. This CDR3 is 16 amino acids long. The CDR3: CASSVEGRGAGNTIYF. The DNA for the CDR3 is TGTGCCAGCAGCGTAGAGGGCAGGGGCGCTGGAAACACCATATATTTT.

This clone has a handful of counts. The V gene is TRBV11-2, the J gene TRBJ2-3; 11 positions match TRBD2. CDR1 SGHAT and CDR2 FQNNGV come from the germline V gene. V was clipped by 3 bases and J by 6 bases; unmatched bases: 5. This CDR3 has 15 residues. The CDR3 reads CASSFSGGVRDTQYF. The CDR3, as DNA: TGTGCCAGCAGCTTTAGCGGGGGGGTTAGGGATACGCAGTATTTT.

This CDR3 reads CASRSLADTDTQYF. CDR3 DNA: TGCGCCAGCCGGTCTCTAGCGGACACAGATACGCAGTATTTT. The V and J genes are TRBV5-1 and TRBJ2-3; TRBD2 aligns across 7 bases. Per germline, CDR1 SGHRS and CDR2 YFSETQ. The CDR3 covers 14 residues. The junction had 7 bases not matched to a gene; V was cut back by 7 bases and J by 2 bases.

The chain carries TRBV9 and TRBJ2-3, with TRBD2 matching over 8 bases. Germline CDR1 is SGDLS and CDR2 is YYNGEE. With 3 bases clipped from V and 6 bases from J, the junction kept 6 bases outside the gene matches. There are 14 residues in the CDR3. CDR3 sequence: CASSGTSPGDTQYF. The CDR3, as DNA: TGTGCCAGCAGCGGGACTAGCCCTGGGGATACGCAGTATTTT.

This clone was recorded once. This sequence joins TRBV30 and TRBJ1-1; 7 bases map to TRBD1. V lost 1 base to trimming and J lost 4 bases; unmatched junction nucleotides: 3. Germline V CDR1 and CDR2: GTSNPN, SVGIG (reference sequence). The CDR3 spans 13 residues. The DNA of the CDR3 is TGTGCCTGGAGTGGACAGGGCGGCACTGAAGCTTTCTTT. Protein: CAWSGQGGTEAFF.

CDR3 DNA: TGTGCCAGCGCCCGCGGGGGCGCAGCAGATACGCAGTATTTT. Protein sequence: CASARGGAADTQYF. The chain couples TRBV5-4 to TRBJ2-3, with D perhaps TRBD2 (7 bases). V was clipped by 7 bases and J by 4 bases, with 16 bases between them. The CDR3 covers 14 residues. Germline CDR1 is SGHNT and CDR2 is YYREEE (reference sequence). The full variable domain, rest sourced from reference TRBV5-4 and TRBJ2-3, is ETGVTQSPTHLIKTRGQQVTLRCSSQSGHNTVSWYQQALGQGPQFIFQYYREEENGRGNFPPRFSGLQFPNYSSELNVNALELDDSALYLCASARGGAADTQYFGPGTRLTVL.

V and J are TRBV4-2 and TRBJ1-2, with 8 bases matching TRBD1. V shed 4 bases, J shed 6 bases, and the junction held 10 bases outside the gene matches. Germline lookup yields CDR1 LGHNA and CDR2 YNFKEQ. The length of the CDR3 is 15 residues. CDR3 sequence reads: CASSRYDRGNDGYTF. The CDR3, as DNA: TGTGCCAGCAGCCGATACGACAGGGGAAATGATGGCTACACCTTC.

V usage is TRBV7-2 and J usage is TRBJ2-1, with 11 positions matching TRBD2. CDR1 is SGHTA and CDR2 is FQGNSA in the germline V gene. Trimming at V came to 1 base and at J to 10 bases, leaving 3 bases not matched to a gene. This CDR3 has 14 amino acids. The CDR3 DNA is TGTGCCAGCAGCTTAGGATGGACTAGCGGGGAGCAGTTCTTC. Protein sequence: CASSLGWTSGEQFF.

This rearrangement joins TRBV27 to TRBJ1-5; no definite D call. Germline lookup yields CDR1 MNHEY and CDR2 SMNVEV (reference sequence). With 5 bases removed from V and 0 bases from J, the gap between germline ends came to 5 bases. CDR3 length: 13 residues. CDR3 residues: CASSPYSNQPQHF. The CDR3 bases are TGTGCCAGCAGTCCCTATAGCAATCAGCCCCAGCATTTT.